The source of this T cell receptor beta chain is a study of cytomegalovirus exposure and HLA in healthy donors. Study observations and caveats: Some TCR beta chains (approximately 180 of them) were listed as cytomegalovirus-associated. Sequencing likely produced, as an artifact, a cluster of highly shared sequence variants. TCR beta sequences reportedly predicted the HLA-A and HLA-B alleles of most subjects accurately. Later on, analysis showed that most CMV-associated TCR beta chains appeared to be HLA-restricted.

Worth noting for this clone: Its cognate antigen is unknown.

Looked up from germline, CDR1 is LNHDA and CDR2 is SQIVND (reference sequence). The CDR3 runs to 14 residues. The J segment lost 2 bases and the V segment lost 8 bases, leaving 6 bases of the junction unmatched. Use of 60 Vbeta and 13 Jbeta primers characterized the PCR. The table came from immunoSEQ multiplex PCR; TCRdb's copy has only in-frame clones and leaves some out. Found here are roughly 200,000 clones, approximately 80% of them singletons; the top ten hold more than 0.6%. The V gene is TRBV19, the J gene TRBJ1-1; TRBD1 matches at 9 bases. The sample was PBMCs. This TCR came from a boy aged 2 to 9 in good health and CMV-seronegative. CDR3 in amino acids: CASGTGQLNTEAFF. CDR3 coding DNA: TGTGCCAGTGGGACAGGGCAACTTAACACTGAAGCTTTCTTT.